This T cell receptor beta chain originates from a study of T cell responses to AZD1222 COVID-19 vaccine. In regard to this clone: Its antigen is not known.

The data were produced by immunoSEQ multiplex PCR, yet TCRdb's version contains in-frame clones alone and is incomplete. The sample has 80,000 to 100,000 clones; 85% to 90% are singletons. Study-level points and caveats: Nearly half of the spike-specific TCRs reportedly recognize variant regions that carry no mutations. Just five or six AZD1222 recipients were seropositive at baseline.

The CDR3 has 14 residues. Germline V lookup: CDR1 LGHNA, CDR2 YSLEER. The ends lost 4 bases at V and 1 base at J; junction bases unmatched: 3. The TCR comes from an adult in good health. The specimen comprised peripheral blood, sampled on day 0 of AZD1222 vaccination. J is TRBJ1-1 and V is TRBV4-3, with 7 nucleotides matching TRBD1. The CDR3 nucleotides are TGCGCCAGCAGCCGTGGACAGGAGAACACTGAAGCTTTCTTT. Translated: CASSRGQENTEAFF.